A selection of T cell receptor beta chains follows, all from one sample in a study of immune evolution from preneoplasia to lung adenocarcinoma. The repertoire was sequenced with immunoSEQ multiplex PCR; TCRdb's copy has only in-frame clones and lacks some. The profile shows some 3,500 clones, about 70% of them singletons. Sequenced material: FFPE minimally invasive lung adenocarcinoma tissue. The receptor source for this set is a person between 55 and 80 years old with lung adenocarcinoma. Each CDR3 is given with its conserved first and last residue. The order of the fields is J gene, clone size, V gene, D gene, CDR3 DNA, CDR3 protein. A D gene is named only where the DNA matches it firmly. Some rows have no size entry. The others give once, few or many, or a class for an expanded clone.

j_gene: TRBJ2-1; abundance: NA; v_gene: TRBV6-6; d_gene: NA; CDR3nt: TGTGCCACCTCCAAAAACTTTGTGAACAATGAGCAGTTCTTC; CDR3aa: CATSKNFVNNEQFF
j_gene: TRBJ1-2; abundance: NA; v_gene: TRBV5-1; d_gene: NA; CDR3nt: TGCGCCAGCAGCTTGGATGGTAAAGGCGGCTACACCTTC; CDR3aa: CASSLDGKGGYTF
j_gene: TRBJ1-3; abundance: once; v_gene: TRBV30; d_gene: TRBD1; CDR3nt: TGTGCCTGGAGTGGGACAGGGGGTGGTGGAAACACCATATATTTT; CDR3aa: CAWSGTGGGGNTIYF
j_gene: TRBJ1-4; abundance: NA; v_gene: TRBV28; d_gene: NA; CDR3nt: TGTGCCAGCAGTTTAGAGGGGTATAATGAAAAACTGTTTTTT; CDR3aa: CASSLEGYNEKLFF
j_gene: TRBJ2-1; abundance: large; v_gene: TRBV11-2; d_gene: NA; CDR3nt: TGTGCCAGCAGCTTATTTGGGACCCCTCTTGGCAATGAGCAGTTCTTC; CDR3aa: CASSLFGTPLGNEQFF
j_gene: TRBJ2-3; abundance: NA; v_gene: TRBV7-9; d_gene: NA; CDR3nt: TGTGCCAGCAGCTTAGTGGCTAGCACTGCCGATACGCAGTATTTT; CDR3aa: CASSLVASTADTQYF
j_gene: TRBJ1-5; abundance: NA; v_gene: TRBV19; d_gene: NA; CDR3nt: TGTGCCAGTACCAATGGGGGGGGGTGCAATCAGCCCCAGCATTTT; CDR3aa: CASTNGGGCNQPQHF
j_gene: TRBJ2-1; abundance: NA; v_gene: TRBV5-1; d_gene: NA; CDR3nt: TGCGCCAGCAGCTTGTCCCAGCCTGGGGGGTACAATGAGCAGTTCTTC; CDR3aa: CASSLSQPGGYNEQFF
j_gene: TRBJ2-1; abundance: NA; v_gene: TRBV27; d_gene: TRBD2; CDR3nt: TGTGCCAGCAGTTTATTAGCGGGAGATGAGCAGTTCTTC; CDR3aa: CASSLLAGDEQFF
j_gene: TRBJ2-7; abundance: NA; v_gene: TRBV5-5; d_gene: TRBD2; CDR3nt: TGTGCCAGCAGCCCGCCGGGGGGGAGGATGGTCTACGAGCAGTACTTC; CDR3aa: CASSPPGGRMVYEQYF
j_gene: TRBJ1-3; abundance: NA; v_gene: TRBV2; d_gene: NA; CDR3nt: TGTGCCAGCAGTGTTAGGCGCTCTGGAAACACCATATATTTT; CDR3aa: CASSVRRSGNTIYF
j_gene: TRBJ1-1; abundance: NA; v_gene: TRBV2; d_gene: NA; CDR3nt: TGTGCCATAAACACTGAAGCTTTCTTT; CDR3aa: CAINTEAFF
j_gene: TRBJ2-1; abundance: NA; v_gene: TRBV5-5; d_gene: NA; CDR3nt: TGTGCCAGCAGCCTGACTGACAATGAGCAGTTCTTC; CDR3aa: CASSLTDNEQFF
j_gene: TRBJ1-4; abundance: NA; v_gene: TRBV6-1; d_gene: TRBD1; CDR3nt: TGTGCCAGCAGTGTCGGGACAGGGGTGGAAAAACTGTTTTTT; CDR3aa: CASSVGTGVEKLFF
j_gene: TRBJ2-1; abundance: large; v_gene: TRBV6-5; d_gene: NA; CDR3nt: TGTGCCAGCAGTTATACAGGAAGCTCCTACAATGAGCAGTTCTTC; CDR3aa: CASSYTGSSYNEQFF
j_gene: TRBJ1-3; abundance: few; v_gene: TRBV30; d_gene: NA; CDR3nt: TGTGCATTCGGCGGGGGGGCTCTGGGAAACACCATATATTTT; CDR3aa: CAFGGGALGNTIYF
j_gene: TRBJ2-2; abundance: NA; v_gene: TRBV7-6; d_gene: TRBD2; CDR3nt: TGTGCCAGCAGCTTAGGGACTAGCTTTACTGGGGAGCTGTTTTTT; CDR3aa: CASSLGTSFTGELFF
j_gene: TRBJ2-1; abundance: few; v_gene: TRBV9; d_gene: NA; CDR3nt: TGTGCCAGCAGCGTAGGTGTCAAGGAGCAGTTCTTC; CDR3aa: CASSVGVKEQFF
j_gene: TRBJ1-2; abundance: NA; v_gene: TRBV5-5; d_gene: TRBD1; CDR3nt: TGTGCCAGCAGCTTGACAGGGGCAAACTATGGCTACACCTTC; CDR3aa: CASSLTGANYGYTF
j_gene: TRBJ1-1; abundance: NA; v_gene: TRBV10-2; d_gene: TRBD1; CDR3nt: TGCGCCAGCGGACAGGGTTCCACTGAAGCTTTCTTT; CDR3aa: CASGQGSTEAFF
j_gene: TRBJ2-7; abundance: NA; v_gene: TRBV2; d_gene: TRBD2; CDR3nt: TGTGCCAGCAACACCAATAGACTAGCGGGAGGACTCTCCTACGAGCAGTACTTC; CDR3aa: CASNTNRLAGGLSYEQYF
j_gene: TRBJ2-3; abundance: NA; v_gene: TRBV5-1; d_gene: TRBD2; CDR3nt: TGCGCCAGCAGCCCGGGAGGGGGGCCGGATACGCAGTATTTT; CDR3aa: CASSPGGGPDTQYF
j_gene: TRBJ1-2; abundance: NA; v_gene: TRBV2; d_gene: TRBD1; CDR3nt: TGTGCCCCATCCCGCAGGGGGTCTGACTATGGCTACACCTTC; CDR3aa: CAPSRRGSDYGYTF
j_gene: TRBJ2-3; abundance: NA; v_gene: TRBV19; d_gene: NA; CDR3nt: TGTGCCAGCAGGGCCAAGGGACCTTTCACAGATACGCAGTATTTT; CDR3aa: CASRAKGPFTDTQYF
j_gene: TRBJ1-2; abundance: NA; v_gene: TRBV19; d_gene: NA; CDR3nt: TGTGCCAGTAGTAAGGGGGTGGAGTATGGCTACACCTTC; CDR3aa: CASSKGVEYGYTF
j_gene: TRBJ1-5; abundance: NA; v_gene: TRBV28; d_gene: NA; CDR3nt: TGTGCCACCAAAGAGTGGGGCGGACCCAATCAGCCCCAGCATTTT; CDR3aa: CATKEWGGPNQPQHF
j_gene: TRBJ2-7; abundance: large; v_gene: TRBV13; d_gene: TRBD2; CDR3nt: TGTGCCAGCAGCTCGCCGGGACTAGCGGGTTTCAGACACGAGCAGTACTTC; CDR3aa: CASSSPGLAGFRHEQYF
j_gene: TRBJ2-1; abundance: NA; v_gene: TRBV4-1; d_gene: NA; CDR3nt: TGCGCCAGCAGCCAAGCTAAAGGGGAGTTGGCGGCGGGGAGGAATGAGCAGTTCTTC; CDR3aa: CASSQAKGELAAGRNEQFF
j_gene: TRBJ2-3; abundance: NA; v_gene: TRBV27; d_gene: TRBD1; CDR3nt: TGTGCCAGCAGTCGAGTGACAGGGTGGAAAGATACGCAGTATTTT; CDR3aa: CASSRVTGWKDTQYF
j_gene: TRBJ2-5; abundance: NA; v_gene: TRBV1; d_gene: NA; CDR3nt: TGCACCAGCGTCGGACTAGCGATCCAAGAGACCCAGTACTTC; CDR3aa: CTSVGLAIQETQYF
j_gene: TRBJ2-6; abundance: NA; v_gene: TRBV2; d_gene: NA; CDR3nt: TGTGCCAGCATCACCCTTCCTGACACGGGGGCCAACGTCCTGACTTTC; CDR3aa: CASITLPDTGANVLTF
j_gene: TRBJ1-6; abundance: NA; v_gene: TRBV30; d_gene: NA; CDR3nt: TGTGCCTGGGGGGACGGGAATTCACCCCTCCACTTT; CDR3aa: CAWGDGNSPLHF
j_gene: TRBJ2-2; abundance: NA; v_gene: TRBV2; d_gene: NA; CDR3nt: TGTGCCAGCAGTGAAGTTTCGGGGCCCGGGGAGCTGTTTTTT; CDR3aa: CASSEVSGPGELFF
j_gene: TRBJ2-7; abundance: NA; v_gene: TRBV18; d_gene: NA; CDR3nt: TGTGCCAGCTCACCCGGAACGGGGATACCCCACGAGCAGTACTTC; CDR3aa: CASSPGTGIPHEQYF
j_gene: TRBJ2-7; abundance: NA; v_gene: TRBV7-2; d_gene: NA; CDR3nt: TGTGCCAGCAGCAAACGGCCCATTGAGCAGTACTTC; CDR3aa: CASSKRPIEQYF
j_gene: TRBJ2-1; abundance: NA; v_gene: TRBV6-5; d_gene: TRBD2; CDR3nt: TGTGCCAGCAGCCTAGCGGTATCCTACAATGAGCAGTTCTTC; CDR3aa: CASSLAVSYNEQFF